This T cell receptor beta chain was profiled in a study of follicular helper T cells after annual influenza vaccination. Study-wide results and limits: Day 7 ICOS+CD38+ clones were most often found later in ICOS-CD38- cTfh cells.

Described time point: 2015-2016 season, pre-vaccination. Before and after seasonal inactivated influenza vaccination, adults gave blood for sorting CD4 subsets for sequencing. Cells are cTfh (non-naive CD4+CXCR5+PD-1+), split by ICOS and CD38 into double-positive or double-negative. A remark on this clone: Its antigen remains unknown.

Sequencing of TCRB used Survey level resolution. The data were produced by immunoSEQ multiplex PCR, yet TCRdb's version contains in-frame clones alone and is incomplete. The profile covers about 10,000 clones, with 85% to 90% appearing a single time and approximately 0.48% taken by the ten largest. The sequencing here drew on CXCR5+ CD38- circulating T follicular helper cells from blood, taken on the day of influenza vaccination. Stated subset: circulating Tfh, non-naive CD4+CXCR5+PD-1+ (ICOS+CD38+ or ICOS-CD38-). This sequence originates from an adult who received the influenza vaccine.

The CDR3 protein is CASSLGGEGNQPQHF. The CDR3 nucleotides read TGTGCCAGCAGTTTAGGGGGTGAGGGCAATCAGCCCCAGCATTTT. This chain connects TRBV28 to TRBJ1-5; tentative D call: TRBD1 (5 bases). V was clipped by 2 bases and J by 2 bases, with 10 bases between them. From germline, CDR1 is MDHEN and CDR2 SYDVKM. The CDR3 totals 15 residues.